Listed here is a single T cell receptor (beta chain). The study ran its PCR with 60 Vbeta and 13 Jbeta primers. Sequencing used immunoSEQ multiplex PCR; TCRdb keeps in-frame clones, though not all of them. This table has fewer than 200,000 clones, around four fifths appearing once. V lost 1 base and J 6 bases, leaving 12 bases between the germline ends. This CDR3 is built from 14 residues. The germline gives CDR1 SGHTA, CDR2 FQGNSA. These data come from a study of cytomegalovirus exposure and HLA in healthy donors. The sequenced sample was PBMCs. This sequence originates from a man aged 30-40 years in good health and CMV-seronegative. The rearrangement joins TRBV7-2 to TRBJ1-2, with D possibly being TRBD1 (5 bases). The CDR3 DNA sequence: TGTGCCAGCAGCTTAGAGGCAGGGTCGGATGGCTACACCTTC. Amino acid sequence: CASSLEAGSDGYTF.